These T cell receptor beta chains were read from a single sample in a study of blood T cell repertoires in COVID-19. Sequencing used immunoSEQ multiplex PCR; TCRdb keeps in-frame clones, though not all of them. The sample comprises about 130,000 clones, roughly 77% of which are singletons, and just under 5% rests with the top ten. The sample taken for sequencing was peripheral blood. The receptors derive from a woman aged 70-85 years with COVID-19, enrolled during active disease. Each CDR3 is given with its conserved first and last residue. The D gene is left open where the match is weak. Size is stated for part of the rows, as once, few or many counts, or as a class when the clone is expanded.

size	D	V	J	CDR3	DNA
few	NA	TRBV18	TRBJ1-1	CASSPQTVVINTEAFF	TGTGCCAGCTCACCACAGACAGTCGTGATTAACACTGAAGCTTTCTTT
NA	NA	TRBV28	TRBJ1-1	CASSRGFEAFF	TGTGCCAGCAGTCGGGGGTTTGAAGCTTTCTTT
NA	TRBD1	TRBV6-1	TRBJ2-7	CASSDIHRGTYEQYF	TGTGCCAGCAGTGATATCCACAGGGGGACCTACGAGCAGTACTTC
few	TRBD1	TRBV29-1	TRBJ1-5	CSAKQGAGNQPQHF	TGCAGCGCAAAACAGGGGGCAGGCAATCAGCCCCAGCATTTT
NA	NA	TRBV5-1	TRBJ1-2	CASSLFGDGYTF	TGCGCCAGCAGCTTGTTCGGGGATGGCTACACCTTC
NA	TRBD1	TRBV7-3	TRBJ1-2	CASSQTGGANYGYTF	TGTGCCAGCAGCCAAACAGGGGGCGCTAACTATGGCTACACCTTC
NA	NA	TRBV6-7	TRBJ2-2	CASTNRGGGTGELFF	TGTGCCAGCACCAACAGGGGGGGCGGCACCGGGGAGCTGTTTTTT
few	TRBD1	TRBV2	TRBJ2-6	CASSQDRVLSGANVLTF	TGTGCCAGCTCTCAAGACAGGGTGCTCTCTGGGGCCAACGTCCTGACTTTC
NA	NA	TRBV7-9	TRBJ2-1	CASNRGGSSWEQFF	TGTGCCAGCAACCGCGGTGGTAGCTCATGGGAGCAGTTCTTC
NA	NA	TRBV24-1	TRBJ2-3	CATSAGDLGTQYF	TGTGCCACCAGTGCGGGGGACCTGGGTACGCAGTATTTT